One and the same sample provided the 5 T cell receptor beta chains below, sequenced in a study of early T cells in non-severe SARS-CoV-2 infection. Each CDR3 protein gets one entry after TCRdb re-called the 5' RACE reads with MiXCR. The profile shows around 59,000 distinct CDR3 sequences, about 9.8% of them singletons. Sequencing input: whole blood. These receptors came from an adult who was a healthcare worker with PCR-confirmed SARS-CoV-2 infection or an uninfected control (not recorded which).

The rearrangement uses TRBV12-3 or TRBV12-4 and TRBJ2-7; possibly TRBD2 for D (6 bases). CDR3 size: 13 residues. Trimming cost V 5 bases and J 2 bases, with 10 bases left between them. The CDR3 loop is CASSLSGAYEQYF. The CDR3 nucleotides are TGTGCCAGCAGTCTTAGCGGAGCCTACGAGCAGTACTTC.

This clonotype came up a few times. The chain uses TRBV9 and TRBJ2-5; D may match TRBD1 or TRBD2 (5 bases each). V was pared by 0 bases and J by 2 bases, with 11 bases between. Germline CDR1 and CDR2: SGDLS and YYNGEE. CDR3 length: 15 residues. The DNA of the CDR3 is TGTGCCAGCAGCGTAGGAATAGGGGAGCAAGAGACCCAGTACTTC. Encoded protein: CASSVGIGEQETQYF.

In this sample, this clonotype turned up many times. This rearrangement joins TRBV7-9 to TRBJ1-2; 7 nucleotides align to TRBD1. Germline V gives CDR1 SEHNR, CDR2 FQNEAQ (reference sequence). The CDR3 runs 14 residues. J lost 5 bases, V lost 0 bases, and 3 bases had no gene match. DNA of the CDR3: TGTGCCAGCAGCTTAGCGTTGGGACAGTATGGCTACACCTTC. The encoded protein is CASSLALGQYGYTF.

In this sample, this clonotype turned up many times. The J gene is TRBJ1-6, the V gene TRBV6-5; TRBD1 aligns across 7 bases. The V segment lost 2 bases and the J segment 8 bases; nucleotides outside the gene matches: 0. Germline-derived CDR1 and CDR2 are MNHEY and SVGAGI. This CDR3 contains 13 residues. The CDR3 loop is CASSYGQDSPLHF. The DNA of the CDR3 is TGTGCCAGCAGTTACGGACAGGATTCACCCCTCCACTTT.

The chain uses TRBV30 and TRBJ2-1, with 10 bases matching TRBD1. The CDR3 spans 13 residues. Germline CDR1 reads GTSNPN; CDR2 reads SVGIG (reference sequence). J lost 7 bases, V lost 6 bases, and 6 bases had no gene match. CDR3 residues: CACTWTGGNEQFF. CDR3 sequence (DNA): TGTGCCTGTACTTGGACAGGGGGAAATGAGCAGTTCTTC. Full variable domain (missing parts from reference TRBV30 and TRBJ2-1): SQTIHQWPATLVQPVGSPLSLECTVEGTSNPNLYWYRQAAGRGLQLLFYSVGIGQISSEVPQNLSASRPQDRQFILSSKKLLLSDSGFYLCACTWTGGNEQFFGPGTRLTVL.